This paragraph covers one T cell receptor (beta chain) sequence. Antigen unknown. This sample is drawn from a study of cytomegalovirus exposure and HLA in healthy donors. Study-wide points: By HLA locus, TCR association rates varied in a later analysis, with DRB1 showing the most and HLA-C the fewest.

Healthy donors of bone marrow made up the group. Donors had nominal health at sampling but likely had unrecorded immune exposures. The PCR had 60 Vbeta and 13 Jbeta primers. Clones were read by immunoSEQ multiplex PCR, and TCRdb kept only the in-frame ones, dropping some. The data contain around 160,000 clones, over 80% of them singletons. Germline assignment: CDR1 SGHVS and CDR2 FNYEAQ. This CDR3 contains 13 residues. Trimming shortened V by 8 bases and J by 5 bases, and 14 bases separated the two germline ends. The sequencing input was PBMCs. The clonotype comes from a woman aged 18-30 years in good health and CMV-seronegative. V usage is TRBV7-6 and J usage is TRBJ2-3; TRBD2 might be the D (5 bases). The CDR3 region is CASAGFVGDTQYF. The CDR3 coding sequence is TGTGCCAGCGCGGGTTTCGTCGGAGATACGCAGTATTTT.